What follows are 12 T cell receptor beta chains derived from one specimen sequenced in a study of cytomegalovirus exposure and HLA in healthy donors. The PCR made use of 60 Vbeta and 13 Jbeta primers. Here immunoSEQ multiplex PCR was the method, and the copy in TCRdb shows in-frame clones only, minus some. The profile covers under 150,000 clones, with approximately 80% appearing a single time and about 2.5% taken by the ten largest. Sequencing used PBMCs. These receptors all come from a man aged 25 to 45 in good health and CMV-seronegative.

The chain combines TRBV27 with TRBJ2-7; 10 bases fit TRBD1. After removal of 6 bases from V and 0 bases from J, the junction contained 8 bases not matched to a gene. The CDR3 is 16 residues long. The germline V gene has CDR1 MNHEY and CDR2 SMNVEV (reference sequence). CDR3 region: CASSHSGTGVSYEQYF. The DNA of the CDR3 is TGTGCCAGCAGCCATTCCGGGACAGGGGTCTCCTACGAGCAGTACTTC.

The V and J genes are TRBV6-5 and TRBJ2-7; no clear D. V was pared by 8 bases and J by 2 bases, with 16 bases between. Germline-derived CDR1 and CDR2 are MNHEY and SVGAGI. The CDR3 runs 14 residues. The CDR3 coding sequence is TGTGCCAGCGGTAACAGTCTTACTCCCTACGAGCAGTACTTC. This encodes CASGNSLTPYEQYF.

This clone was seen only a few times. J is TRBJ2-1 and V is TRBV28; D ambiguous. The CDR3 loop spans 16 amino acids. The V end lost 3 bases, the J end lost 0 bases, and 12 bases lay between the germline ends. Looked up from germline, CDR1 is MDHEN and CDR2 is SYDVKM. In nucleotides, the CDR3 is TGTGCCAGCAGTTTTATTTCACCGGGCTCCTACAATGAGCAGTTCTTC. This translates into CASSFISPGSYNEQFF.

The rearrangement uses TRBV18 and TRBJ1-1; 10 nucleotides line up with TRBD1. Germline V CDR1 and CDR2: KGHSH, LQKENI. V was clipped by 7 bases and J by 2 bases; unmatched bases: 4. This CDR3 spans 14 amino acids. This chain's CDR3 is CASLTTGGNTEAFF. CDR3 coding DNA: TGTGCCAGCTTAACGACAGGGGGCAACACTGAAGCTTTCTTT.

Of note for this clone: Other DNA sequences in this specimen translate into the identical CDR3. The V gene is TRBV28, the J gene TRBJ1-1, with D possibly being TRBD1 (6 bases). Germline CDR1 MDHEN, CDR2 SYDVKM. The ends were cut back, 3 bases at V and 0 bases at J, with 8 bases in the middle. CDR3 length: 14 amino acids. In nucleotides, the CDR3 is TGTGCCAGCAGTTTCAGGGGCTTGAACACTGAAGCTTTCTTT. It is translated as CASSFRGLNTEAFF.

This clone was found once. This rearrangement joins TRBV4-1 to TRBJ1-2; weak D call: TRBD1 (6 bases). Trimming removed 4 bases from V and 4 bases from J, with 10 bases in between. The CDR3 runs to 13 residues. CDR1 MGHRA and CDR2 YSYEKL come from the germline V gene. CDR3 residues: CASSPDRGYGYTF. The CDR3 DNA follows: TGCGCCAGCAGCCCGGACAGAGGCTATGGCTACACCTTC.

The genes are TRBV7-2 and TRBJ2-3; 8 bases agree with TRBD2. The CDR3 spans 16 residues. Germline V CDR1 and CDR2: SGHTA, FQGNSA. After removal of 1 base from V and 3 bases from J, the junction contained 6 bases not matched to a gene. For the CDR3, the DNA is TGTGCCAGCAGCTTAGTGCGGGAGGTCGGTACAGATACGCAGTATTTT. The encoded protein is CASSLVREVGTDTQYF.

This rearrangement joins TRBV29-1 to TRBJ2-7; maybe TRBD1 (5 bases). The CDR3 is 15 residues long. V shed 0 bases and J shed 0 bases, with 12 bases lying between them. The germline gives CDR1 SQVTM, CDR2 ANQGSEA. The CDR3 loop is CSVEDRQGISYEQYF. CDR3 sequence (DNA): TGCAGCGTTGAAGATAGGCAGGGAATCTCCTACGAGCAGTACTTC.

The V and J genes are TRBV9 and TRBJ2-7; the D gene is possibly TRBD1 (5 bases). This CDR3 has 16 residues. V was pared by 4 bases and J by 2 bases, with 19 bases between. In germline, CDR1 is SGDLS, CDR2 YYNGEE. CDR3 DNA: TGTGCCAGCAGCCTAGGATCGCAGGGATTGGCCTACGAGCAGTACTTC. Protein: CASSLGSQGLAYEQYF.

The V and J genes are TRBV5-4 and TRBJ2-7, with 10 bases fitting TRBD2. V lost 5 bases, J lost 1 base, and 9 bases stayed unmatched. The germline V gene has CDR1 SGHNT and CDR2 YYREEE (reference sequence). The CDR3 covers 16 residues. In nucleotides, the CDR3 is TGTGCCAGCAGGACGTCCGGGACTAGCGCATCCTACGAGCAGTACTTC. Residues: CASRTSGTSASYEQYF.

Details on this clone: The same CDR3 also results from other DNA sequences found in this sample. The chain is built from TRBV27 and TRBJ2-1; no clear D gene. Trimming cost V 0 bases and J 0 bases, with 6 bases left between them. CDR3 size: 15 residues. Germline-derived CDR1 and CDR2 are MNHEY and SMNVEV (reference sequence). The CDR3 DNA reads as TGTGCCAGCAGTTTATCCGGGTCCTCCTACAATGAGCAGTTCTTC. It specifies CASSLSGSSYNEQFF.

The rearrangement joins TRBV29-1 to TRBJ2-7, with a possible D match to TRBD2 (6 bases). The CDR3 has 15 amino acids. V lost 4 bases, J lost 0 bases, and 16 bases lay in between. CDR1 and CDR2 (germline): SQVTM, ANQGSEA. The chain's CDR3 is CSVVLAGISSYEQYF. In DNA, the CDR3 is TGCAGCGTTGTATTGGCGGGGATCAGCTCCTACGAGCAGTACTTC.